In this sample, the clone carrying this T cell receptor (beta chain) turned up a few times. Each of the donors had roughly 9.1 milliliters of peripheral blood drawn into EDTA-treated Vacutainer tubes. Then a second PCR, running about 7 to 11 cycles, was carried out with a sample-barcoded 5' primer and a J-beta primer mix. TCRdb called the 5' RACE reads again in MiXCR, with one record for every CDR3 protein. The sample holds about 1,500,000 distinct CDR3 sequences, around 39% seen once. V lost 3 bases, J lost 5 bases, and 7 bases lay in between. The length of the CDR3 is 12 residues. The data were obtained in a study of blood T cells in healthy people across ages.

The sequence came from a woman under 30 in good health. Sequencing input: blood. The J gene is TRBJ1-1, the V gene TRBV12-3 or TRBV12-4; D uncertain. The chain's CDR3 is CASSFGMTEAFF. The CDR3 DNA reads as TGTGCCAGCAGTTTTGGGATGACTGAAGCTTTCTTT.